This T cell receptor beta chain was captured in a study of blood T cell repertoires in COVID-19. Turning to the study itself: Nucleic acid was either cDNA or gDNA, and it came from T cells, B-cell-depleted T cells, or PBMCs.

Per the original methods: Amplified reference gene primers provided the basis for estimating nucleated cell counts. Generated by immunoSEQ multiplex PCR, the TCRdb table keeps only in-frame clones and is missing some. That table gives V, J and clone size, and the DNA gave D and trimming. The repertoire holds about 380,000 clones, around 84% seen once, with roughly 3.9% in the top ten. The CDR3 sequence is 14 residues long. Germline values: CDR1 SGHRS, CDR2 YFSETQ. J was trimmed by 4 bases and V by 3 bases; bases with no gene match: 3. This chain uses TRBV5-1 with TRBJ1-1, with 10 bases aligning to TRBD1. Material: peripheral blood. The sequence came from a young woman with acute or convalescent COVID-19. The chain's CDR3 is CASSSWTGGTEAFF. In DNA form, the CDR3 reads TGCGCCAGCAGCTCCTGGACAGGGGGCACTGAAGCTTTCTTT.